Following are 4 T cell receptor beta chains from one sample sequenced in a study of blood T cells in healthy people across ages. The use of a sample-barcoded 5' primer and a J-beta primer mix characterized a second PCR of about 7 to 12 cycles. TCRdb re-analysed the 5' RACE reads in MiXCR, keeping a single row per CDR3 protein. The sample contains hundreds of thousands of distinct CDR3 sequences, under 70% of which appear only once. The sequenced material came from blood. The receptors stem from a man between 60 and 75 years old in good health.

This clonotype was detected only once. This chain uses TRBV7-8 with TRBJ2-1; D is undetermined. The CDR3 extends over 15 amino acids. Between the trimmed V and J ends, which lost 4 bases and 7 bases, there was a span of 17 bases. Germline V gives CDR1 SGHVS, CDR2 FQNEAQ. CDR3 DNA sequence: TGTGCCAGCAGCTCCCGGCGAGGTGGGTCAAATGAGCAGTTCTTC. Translating it yields CASSSRRGGSNEQFF.

V gene TRBV20-1 combines with J gene TRBJ2-3; 7 bases align to TRBD1. The length of the CDR3 is 15 residues. With 3 bases clipped from V and 6 bases from J, the junction kept 12 bases outside the gene matches. CDR1 DFQATT and CDR2 SNEGSKA come from the germline V gene (reference sequence). This CDR3 is CSARVIDRVPDTQYF. The CDR3 DNA follows: TGCAGTGCTAGGGTGATCGACAGGGTCCCCGATACGCAGTATTTT.

Only a few counts were recorded for this clonotype. The J gene is TRBJ1-2, the V gene TRBV7-2; D is unresolved. The CDR3 totals 17 residues. V shed 2 bases and J shed 2 bases, with 18 bases lying between them. CDR1 and CDR2 from the germline V gene are SGHTA and FQGNSA. The CDR3 coding sequence is TGTGCCAGCAGCTTAAATTTGGCGCCCCGAGGGAACTATGGCTACACCTTC. It is translated as CASSLNLAPRGNYGYTF.

J is TRBJ2-3 and V is TRBV25-1; 9 nucleotides match TRBD2. This CDR3 comprises 14 residues. V trimming: 3 bases; J trimming: 11 bases; junction bases outside the gene matches: 9. Germline loops: CDR1 MGHDK, CDR2 SYGVNS. CDR3 bases: TGTGCCAGCAGTGAGAATAGCGGGGGAACGAGGCAGTATTTT. Residues: CASSENSGGTRQYF.